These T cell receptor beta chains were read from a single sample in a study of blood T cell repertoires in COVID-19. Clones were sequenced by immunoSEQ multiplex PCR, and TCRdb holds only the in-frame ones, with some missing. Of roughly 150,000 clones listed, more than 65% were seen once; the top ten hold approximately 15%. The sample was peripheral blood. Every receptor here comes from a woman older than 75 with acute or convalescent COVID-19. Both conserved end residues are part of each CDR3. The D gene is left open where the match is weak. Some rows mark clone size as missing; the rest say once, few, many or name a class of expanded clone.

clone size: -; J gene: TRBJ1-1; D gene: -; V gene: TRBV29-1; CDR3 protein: CSVEGGLGTEAFF; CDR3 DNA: TGCAGCGTTGAAGGCGGGTTGGGCACTGAAGCTTTCTTT
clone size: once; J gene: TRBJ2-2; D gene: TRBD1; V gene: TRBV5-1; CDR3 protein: CASSLGTGGAGELFF; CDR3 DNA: TGCGCCAGCAGCTTGGGGACAGGGGGCGCGGGGGAGCTGTTTTTT
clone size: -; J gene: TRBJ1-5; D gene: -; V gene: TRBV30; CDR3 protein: CAWSPRGNQPQHF; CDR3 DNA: TGTGCCTGGAGTCCCAGGGGTAATCAGCCCCAGCATTTT
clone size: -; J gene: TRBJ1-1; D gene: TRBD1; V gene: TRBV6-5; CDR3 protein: CASRRDSMNTEAFF; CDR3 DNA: TGTGCCAGCAGACGGGACAGCATGAACACTGAAGCTTTCTTT
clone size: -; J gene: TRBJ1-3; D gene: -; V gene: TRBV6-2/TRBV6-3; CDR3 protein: CASSYRGFGNTIYF; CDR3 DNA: TGTGCCAGCAGTTACCGCGGTTTTGGAAACACCATATATTTT
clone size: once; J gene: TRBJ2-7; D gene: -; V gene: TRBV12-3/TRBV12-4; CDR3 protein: CASSLPLGGEQYF; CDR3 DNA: TGTGCCAGCAGTTTACCCCTGGGGGGCGAGCAGTACTTC
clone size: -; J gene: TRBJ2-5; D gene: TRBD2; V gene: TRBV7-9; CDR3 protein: CASSFWGGGQETQYF; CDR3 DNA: TGTGCCAGCAGCTTTTGGGGGGGAGGACAAGAGACCCAGTACTTC
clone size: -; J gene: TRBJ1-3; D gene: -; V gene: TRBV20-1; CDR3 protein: CSASVQSAGNTIYF; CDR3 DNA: TGCAGTGCTAGTGTCCAGTCTGCCGGAAACACCATATATTTT
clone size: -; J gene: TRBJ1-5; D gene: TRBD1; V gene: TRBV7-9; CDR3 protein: CASSLTGDGNQPQHF; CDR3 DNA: TGTGCCAGCAGCCTAACAGGGGACGGCAATCAGCCCCAGCATTTT
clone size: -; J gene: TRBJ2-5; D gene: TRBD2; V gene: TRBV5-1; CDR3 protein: CASSTTLTSGSLETQYF; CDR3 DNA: TGCGCCAGCAGCACGACCCTGACTAGCGGGAGTCTAGAGACCCAGTACTTC
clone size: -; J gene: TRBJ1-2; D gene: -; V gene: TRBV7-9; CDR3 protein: CASRPSANYGYTF; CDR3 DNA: TGTGCCAGCAGGCCCAGTGCTAACTATGGCTACACCTTC
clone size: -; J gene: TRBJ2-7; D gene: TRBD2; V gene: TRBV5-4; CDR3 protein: CASSFGLAGYEQYF; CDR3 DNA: TGTGCCAGCAGCTTCGGACTAGCGGGCTACGAGCAGTACTTC
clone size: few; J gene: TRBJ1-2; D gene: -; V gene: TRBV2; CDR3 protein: CACHRDDYGYTF; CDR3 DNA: TGTGCCTGCCACAGGGACGACTATGGCTACACCTTC
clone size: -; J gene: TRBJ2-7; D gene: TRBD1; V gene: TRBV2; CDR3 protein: CASSPNPSPDRVGEQYF; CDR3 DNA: TGTGCCAGCAGCCCTAATCCTTCTCCGGACAGGGTAGGAGAGCAGTACTTC
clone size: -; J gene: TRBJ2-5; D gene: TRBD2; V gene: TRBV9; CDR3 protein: CASSGPGLAFQETQYF; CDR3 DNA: TGTGCCAGCAGCGGGCCGGGACTAGCGTTCCAAGAGACCCAGTACTTC
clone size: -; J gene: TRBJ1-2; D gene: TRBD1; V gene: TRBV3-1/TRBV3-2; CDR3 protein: CASSHHRDSEGYTF; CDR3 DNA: TGTGCCAGCAGCCATCACCGGGACAGTGAAGGCTACACCTTC
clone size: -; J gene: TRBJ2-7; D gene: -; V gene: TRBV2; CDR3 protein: CASSEALTGTYEQYF; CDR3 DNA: TGTGCCAGCAGTGAAGCTCTAACAGGAACCTACGAGCAGTACTTC
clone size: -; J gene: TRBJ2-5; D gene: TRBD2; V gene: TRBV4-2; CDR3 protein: CASSQGTSWLQETQYF; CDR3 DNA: TGTGCCAGCAGCCAAGGGACTAGCTGGCTTCAAGAGACCCAGTACTTC
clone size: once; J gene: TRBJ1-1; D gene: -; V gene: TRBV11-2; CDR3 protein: CASSLDGSRANTEAFF; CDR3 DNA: TGTGCCAGCAGCTTAGATGGTTCCAGGGCGAACACTGAAGCTTTCTTT
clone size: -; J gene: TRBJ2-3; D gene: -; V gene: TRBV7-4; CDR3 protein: CASSSLRDFSTDTQYF; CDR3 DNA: TGTGCCAGCAGCTCCCTCCGGGACTTTAGCACAGATACGCAGTATTTT
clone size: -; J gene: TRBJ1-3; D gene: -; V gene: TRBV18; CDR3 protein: CASSPRGAGNTIYF; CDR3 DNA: TGTGCCAGCTCACCACGGGGGGCTGGAAACACCATATATTTT
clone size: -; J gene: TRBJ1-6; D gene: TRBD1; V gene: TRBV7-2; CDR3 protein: CASSKDRRWGSPLHF; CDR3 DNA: TGTGCCAGCAGCAAGGACAGGAGGTGGGGTTCACCCCTCCACTTT
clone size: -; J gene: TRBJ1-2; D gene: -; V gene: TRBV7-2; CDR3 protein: CASSSGGWGLVGGYTF; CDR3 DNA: TGTGCCAGCAGCTCAGGAGGGTGGGGGTTAGTTGGCGGCTACACCTTC
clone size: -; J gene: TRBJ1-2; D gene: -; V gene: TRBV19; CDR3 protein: CASSNREGYTF; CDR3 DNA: TGTGCCAGTAGTAACCGGGAAGGCTACACCTTC
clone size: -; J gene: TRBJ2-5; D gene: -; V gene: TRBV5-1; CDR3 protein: CASRTLTGQETQYF; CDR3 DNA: TGCGCCAGCAGGACCCTGACAGGTCAAGAGACCCAGTACTTC
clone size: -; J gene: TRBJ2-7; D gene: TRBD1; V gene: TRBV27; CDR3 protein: CASSLTGTGDYEQYF; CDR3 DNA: TGTGCCAGCAGTCTGACCGGGACAGGGGACTACGAGCAGTACTTC
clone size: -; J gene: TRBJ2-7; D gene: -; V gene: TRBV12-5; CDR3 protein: CASGGGMGEQYF; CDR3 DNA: TGTGCTAGTGGTGGGGGGATGGGGGAGCAGTACTTC
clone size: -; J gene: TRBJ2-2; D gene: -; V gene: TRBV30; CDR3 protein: CACPSRRANTGELFF; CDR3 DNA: TGTGCCTGCCCTTCGCGGAGAGCGAACACCGGGGAGCTGTTTTTT
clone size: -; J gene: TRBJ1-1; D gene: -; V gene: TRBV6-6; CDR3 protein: CASSSLSGTEAFF; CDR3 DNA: TGTGCCAGCAGTTCCCTTAGCGGCACTGAAGCTTTCTTT
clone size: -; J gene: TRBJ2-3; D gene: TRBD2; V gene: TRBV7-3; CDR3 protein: CASSILAGTTDTQYF; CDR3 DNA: TGTGCCAGCAGCATACTAGCGGGGACCACAGATACGCAGTATTTT
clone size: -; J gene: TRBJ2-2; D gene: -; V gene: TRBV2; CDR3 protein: CASSYTETGELFF; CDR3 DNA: TGTGCCAGCAGTTATACAGAGACCGGGGAGCTGTTTTTT
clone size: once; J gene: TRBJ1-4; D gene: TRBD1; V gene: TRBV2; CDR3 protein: CASSELGQSNEKLFF; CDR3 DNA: TGTGCCAGCAGTGAATTGGGACAGTCTAATGAAAAACTGTTTTTT
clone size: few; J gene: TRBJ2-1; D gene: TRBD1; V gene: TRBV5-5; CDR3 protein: CASSKLNPGQVSYNEQFF; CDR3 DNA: TGTGCCAGCAGCAAGCTAAACCCGGGACAGGTGTCCTACAATGAGCAGTTCTTC
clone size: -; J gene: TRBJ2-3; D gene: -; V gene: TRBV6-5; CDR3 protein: CASRRTAPSTDTQYF; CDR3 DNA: TGTGCCAGCAGGCGGACAGCACCTAGCACAGATACGCAGTATTTT
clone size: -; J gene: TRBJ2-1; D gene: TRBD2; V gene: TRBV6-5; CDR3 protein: CASSRSGRGYNEQFF; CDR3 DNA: TGTGCCAGCAGTAGGAGCGGGAGAGGTTACAATGAGCAGTTCTTC
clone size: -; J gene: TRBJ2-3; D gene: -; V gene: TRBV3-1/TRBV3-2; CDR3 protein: CASSQVRGTDTQYF; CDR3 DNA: TGTGCCAGCAGCCAAGTTAGGGGTACAGATACGCAGTATTTT
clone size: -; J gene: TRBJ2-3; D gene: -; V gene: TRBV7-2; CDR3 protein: CASRSDTTDTQYF; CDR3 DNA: TGTGCCAGCAGATCGGACACCACAGATACGCAGTATTTT
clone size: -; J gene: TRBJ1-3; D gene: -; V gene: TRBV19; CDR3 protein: CASSIVSGNTIYF; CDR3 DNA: TGTGCCAGTAGTATAGTAAGCGGAAACACCATATATTTT
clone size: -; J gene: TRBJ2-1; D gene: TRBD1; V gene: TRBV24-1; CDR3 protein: CATSDPGDRGYNEQFF; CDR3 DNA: TGTGCCACCAGTGATCCCGGGGACAGGGGCTACAATGAGCAGTTCTTC
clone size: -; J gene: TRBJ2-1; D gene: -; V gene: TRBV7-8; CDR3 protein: CASSPGREAKREQFF; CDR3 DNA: TGTGCCAGCAGCCCCGGGCGGGAAGCGAAAAGGGAGCAGTTCTTC
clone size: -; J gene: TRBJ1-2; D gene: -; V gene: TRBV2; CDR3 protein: CASSKLDYGYTF; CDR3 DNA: TGTGCCAGCAGTAAACTTGACTATGGCTACACCTTC
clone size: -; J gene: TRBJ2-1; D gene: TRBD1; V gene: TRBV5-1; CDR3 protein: CASSLPRGQGFGSYNEQFF; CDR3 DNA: TGCGCCAGCAGCTTGCCAAGGGGACAGGGTTTCGGGTCCTACAATGAGCAGTTCTTC
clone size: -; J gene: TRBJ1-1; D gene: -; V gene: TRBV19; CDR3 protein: CASSTQETKAFF; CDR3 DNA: TGTGCCAGTAGTACGCAAGAGACAAAAGCTTTCTTT
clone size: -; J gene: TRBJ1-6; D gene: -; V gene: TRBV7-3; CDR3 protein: CASSLTGDSPLHF; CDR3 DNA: TGTGCCAGCAGCCTTACGGGGGATTCACCCCTCCACTTT
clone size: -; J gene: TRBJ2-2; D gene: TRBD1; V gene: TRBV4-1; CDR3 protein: CASSHPMRQGSNTGELFF; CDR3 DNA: TGCGCCAGCAGCCACCCAATGAGACAGGGCTCAAACACCGGGGAGCTGTTTTTT